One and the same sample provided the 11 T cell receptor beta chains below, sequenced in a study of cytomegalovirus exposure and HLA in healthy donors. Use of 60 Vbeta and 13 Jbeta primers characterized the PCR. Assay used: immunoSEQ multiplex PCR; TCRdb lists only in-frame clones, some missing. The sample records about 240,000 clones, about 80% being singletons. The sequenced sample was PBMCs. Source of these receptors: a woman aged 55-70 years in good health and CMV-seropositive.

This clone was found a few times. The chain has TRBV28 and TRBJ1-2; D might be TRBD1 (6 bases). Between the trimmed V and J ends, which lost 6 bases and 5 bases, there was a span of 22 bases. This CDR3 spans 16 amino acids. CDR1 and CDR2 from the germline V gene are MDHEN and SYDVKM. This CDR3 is CASSFFGLRGMYGYTF. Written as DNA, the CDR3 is TGTGCCAGCAGCTTCTTTGGCCTCAGGGGAATGTATGGCTACACCTTC.

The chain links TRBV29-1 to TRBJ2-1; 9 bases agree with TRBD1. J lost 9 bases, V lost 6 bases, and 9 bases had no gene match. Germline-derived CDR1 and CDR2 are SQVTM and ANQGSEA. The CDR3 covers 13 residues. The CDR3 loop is CSVSRDRAGEQFF. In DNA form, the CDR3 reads TGCAGCGTCTCCCGGGACAGGGCTGGTGAGCAGTTCTTC.

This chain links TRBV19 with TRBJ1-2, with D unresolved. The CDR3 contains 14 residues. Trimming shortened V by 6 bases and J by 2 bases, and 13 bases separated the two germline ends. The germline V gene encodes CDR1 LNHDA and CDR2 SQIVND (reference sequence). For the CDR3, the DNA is TGTGCCAGTAGCTCTTCCGGGAACAACTATGGCTACACCTTC. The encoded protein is CASSSSGNNYGYTF.

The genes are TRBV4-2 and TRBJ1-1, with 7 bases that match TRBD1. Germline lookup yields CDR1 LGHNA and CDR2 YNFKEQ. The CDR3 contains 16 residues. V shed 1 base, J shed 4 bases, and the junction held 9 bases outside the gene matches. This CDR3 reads CASSQATGSKGTEAFF. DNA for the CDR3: TGTGCCAGCAGCCAAGCGACAGGGAGCAAGGGCACTGAAGCTTTCTTT.

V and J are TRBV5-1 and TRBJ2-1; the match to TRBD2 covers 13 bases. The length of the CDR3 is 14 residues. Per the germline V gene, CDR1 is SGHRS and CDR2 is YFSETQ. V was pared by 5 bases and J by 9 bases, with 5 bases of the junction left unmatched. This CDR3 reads CASRLAGGPVEQFF. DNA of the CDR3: TGCGCCAGCAGACTAGCGGGAGGGCCGGTTGAGCAGTTCTTC.

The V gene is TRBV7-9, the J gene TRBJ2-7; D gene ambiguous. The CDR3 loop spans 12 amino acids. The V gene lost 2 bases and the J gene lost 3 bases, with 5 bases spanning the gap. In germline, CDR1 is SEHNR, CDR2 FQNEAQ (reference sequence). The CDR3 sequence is CASSLPNYEQYF. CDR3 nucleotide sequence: TGTGCCAGCAGCTTACCCAACTACGAGCAGTACTTC. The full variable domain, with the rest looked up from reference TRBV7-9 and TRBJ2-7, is DTGVSQNPRHKITKRGQNVTFRCDPISEHNRLYWYRQTLGQGPEFLTYFQNEAQLEKSRLLSDRFSAERPKGSFSTLEIQRTEQGDSAMYLCASSLPNYEQYFGPGTRLTVT.

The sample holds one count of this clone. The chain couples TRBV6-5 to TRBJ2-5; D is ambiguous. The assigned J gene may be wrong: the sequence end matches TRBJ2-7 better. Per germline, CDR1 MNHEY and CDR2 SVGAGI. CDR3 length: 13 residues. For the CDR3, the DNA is TGTGCCAGCAGTTTACAGAGCTCCTACGAGCAGTACTTC. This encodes CASSLQSSYEQYF.

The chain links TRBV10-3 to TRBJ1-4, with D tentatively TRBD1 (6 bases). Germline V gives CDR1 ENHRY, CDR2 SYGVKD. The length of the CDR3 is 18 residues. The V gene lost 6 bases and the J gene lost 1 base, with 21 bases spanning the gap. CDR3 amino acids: CAISTGEGGGLTNEKLFF. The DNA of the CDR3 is TGTGCCATCAGCACTGGCGAAGGGGGGGGTTTAACTAATGAAAAACTGTTTTTT.

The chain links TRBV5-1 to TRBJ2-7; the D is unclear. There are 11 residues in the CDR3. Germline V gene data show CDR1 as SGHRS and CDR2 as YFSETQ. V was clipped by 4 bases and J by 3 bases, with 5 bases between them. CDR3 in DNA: TGCGCCAGCAGCCTTAACTACGAGCAGTACTTC. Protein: CASSLNYEQYF.

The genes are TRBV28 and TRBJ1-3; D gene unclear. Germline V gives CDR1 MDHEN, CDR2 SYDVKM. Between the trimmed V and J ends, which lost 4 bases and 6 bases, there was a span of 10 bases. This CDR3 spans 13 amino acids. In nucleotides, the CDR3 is TGTGCCAGCAGTTCTGCTAGTGAAAACACCATATATTTT. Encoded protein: CASSSASENTIYF.

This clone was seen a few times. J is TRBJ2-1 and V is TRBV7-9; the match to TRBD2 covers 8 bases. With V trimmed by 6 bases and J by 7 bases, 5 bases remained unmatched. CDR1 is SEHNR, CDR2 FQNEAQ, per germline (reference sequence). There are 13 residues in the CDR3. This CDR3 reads CASRLTGGNEQFF. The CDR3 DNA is TGTGCCAGCAGATTAACGGGGGGGAATGAGCAGTTCTTC.